This record looks at one T cell receptor (beta chain) sequence and its context. This record comes from a study of blood T cell repertoires in COVID-19. Patients of the Seattle cohort, enrolled during active infection, were followed longitudinally. Sequenced by immunoSEQ multiplex PCR; TCRdb stores in-frame clones only, minus some. The table has roughly 310,000 clones, roughly nine tenths seen once. Sequencing input: peripheral blood. This TCR was sampled from a young woman with COVID-19, enrolled during active disease.

CDR3 DNA sequence: TGTGCCAGTAGTACCGACCGGGACAGCAATTCACCCCTCCACTTT. Translated, it gives CASSTDRDSNSPLHF. The V gene is TRBV19, the J gene TRBJ1-6; TRBD1 agrees at 7 bases. There are 15 residues in the CDR3. CDR1 and CDR2 (germline): LNHDA, SQIVND (reference sequence). With 4 bases clipped from V and 7 bases from J, the junction kept 7 bases outside the gene matches.